This T cell receptor beta chain was identified in a study of T cells after yellow fever vaccination. Study-wide background: SMART-Seq v4 Ultra Low Input served to prepare low-cell-number fractions. General study points: A faster peak, day 5 versus 15, was reached by the weaker secondary response. Few clonotypes appeared in both CD4 and CD8 compartments. Reappearance after the booster was observed for most primary-vaccination clones (roughly 97% CD4, over 70% CD8).

TCRdb re-analysed the 5' RACE reads in MiXCR, keeping a single row per CDR3 protein. This sample has under 600,000 distinct CDR3 sequences; about 14% occur once, and the top ten carry around an eighth. This clonotype was counted a few times. What it binds is not known. The TCR sequence derives from a man aged 25 to 40 who received the YFV17D yellow fever vaccine. The starting material was PBMCs, obtained on the day of the yellow fever booster vaccination.

DNA for the CDR3: TGTGCCATCAGTTACCTAGCAGATACGCAGTATTTT. This codes for CAISYLADTQYF. The chain carries TRBV10-3 and TRBJ2-3; D not resolved. V shed 5 bases and J shed 4 bases, with 7 bases lying between them. The CDR3 spans 12 residues. The germline V gene has CDR1 ENHRY and CDR2 SYGVKD.